This TCR beta chain was documented in a study of STAT5B mutations in CD4+ large granular lymphocyte leukemia. The ends were cut back, 2 bases at V and 1 base at J, with 11 bases in the middle. Germline assignment: CDR1 SGHTA and CDR2 FQGNSA. The CDR3 loop spans 15 amino acids. Produced via immunoSEQ multiplex PCR; TCRdb's table is partial and in-frame only. The sample consists of about 20,000 clones, around 76% of them appearing once. This sequence originates from a human donor in good health. The genes are TRBV7-2 and TRBJ2-5; D possibly matches TRBD1 or TRBD2 (6 bases each). The sequenced sample was CD4+ T cells from blood buffy coats. The CDR3 is CASSLQGGGQETQYF. CDR3 DNA: TGTGCCAGCAGCTTACAAGGGGGAGGCCAAGAGACCCAGTACTTC.